This TCR beta chain was captured in a study of T cell changes during pregnancy in multiple sclerosis. Assay used: immunoSEQ multiplex PCR; TCRdb lists only in-frame clones, some missing. This sample has 40,000 to 50,000 clones; 94% occur once, and the top ten carry over 0.4%. The clonotype originates from a female donor with multiple sclerosis, enrolled in a pregnancy study. The starting material was CD4+ T cells from peripheral blood mononuclear cells, obtained in the first trimester of pregnancy.

The CDR3 coding sequence is TGTGCCAGTACCCAGGGCCCCGTCAATCAGCCCCAGCATTTT. Translating gives CASTQGPVNQPQHF. The chain joins TRBV19 to TRBJ1-5; tentative D call: TRBD1 (5 bases). Germline CDR1 reads LNHDA; CDR2 reads SQIVND (reference sequence). This CDR3 contains 14 residues. V lost 7 bases to trimming and J lost 3 bases, with 13 bases between them.